The rows below give T cell receptor beta chains drawn from one sample of a study of T cell responses to AZD1222 COVID-19 vaccine. TCRdb's copy holds only in-frame clones and misses some; the assay was immunoSEQ multiplex PCR. The repertoire holds 70,000 to 80,000 clones, 70% to 90% seen once, with about 2.5% in the top ten. Sequences were derived from peripheral blood, sampled on day 0 of AZD1222 vaccination. These receptors came from an adult in good health. Each CDR3 is given with its conserved first and last residue. The order of the fields is CDR3 protein, CDR3 DNA, V gene, clone size, J gene, D gene, CDR3 length. A D gene is named only where the DNA matches it firmly. Rows may omit the clone size; those that give it use once, few, many or a size class.

cdr3_aa: CASWGQGHEQYF; cdr3_nt: TGTGCCAGTTGGGGACAGGGCCACGAGCAGTACTTC; v_call: TRBV25-1; clone_size: NA; j_call: TRBJ2-7; d_call: TRBD1; cdr3_length: 12
cdr3_aa: CASSYPWTGGPEQYF; cdr3_nt: TGTGCCAGCAGTTACCCTTGGACAGGGGGCCCCGAGCAGTACTTC; v_call: TRBV6-2/TRBV6-3; clone_size: NA; j_call: TRBJ2-7; d_call: TRBD1; cdr3_length: 15
cdr3_aa: CASRGLAGFNEQFF; cdr3_nt: TGTGCCAGCAGAGGACTAGCGGGATTCAATGAGCAGTTCTTC; v_call: TRBV27; clone_size: few; j_call: TRBJ2-1; d_call: TRBD2; cdr3_length: 14
cdr3_aa: CASSPILGGFGNTIYF; cdr3_nt: TGTGCCAGCAGTCCTATACTAGGGGGTTTTGGAAACACCATATATTTT; v_call: TRBV27; clone_size: NA; j_call: TRBJ1-3; d_call: NA; cdr3_length: 16
cdr3_aa: CASSGGTSGGEQFF; cdr3_nt: TGCGCCAGCAGCGGTGGGACTAGCGGAGGTGAGCAGTTCTTC; v_call: TRBV5-1; clone_size: NA; j_call: TRBJ2-1; d_call: TRBD2; cdr3_length: 14
cdr3_aa: CASSLYIIGRVPYEQYF; cdr3_nt: TGTGCCAGCAGCCTCTACATAATAGGGCGGGTCCCCTACGAGCAGTACTTC; v_call: TRBV7-2; clone_size: NA; j_call: TRBJ2-7; d_call: NA; cdr3_length: 17
cdr3_aa: CASSYDRENNEKLFF; cdr3_nt: TGTGCCAGCAGTTACGACAGGGAGAATAATGAAAAACTGTTTTTT; v_call: TRBV6-6; clone_size: NA; j_call: TRBJ1-4; d_call: TRBD1; cdr3_length: 15
cdr3_aa: CASSLGAAYEQYF; cdr3_nt: TGTGCCAGCAGCTTAGGTGCAGCCTACGAGCAGTACTTC; v_call: TRBV11-3; clone_size: NA; j_call: TRBJ2-7; d_call: NA; cdr3_length: 13
cdr3_aa: CASSLEASGGHQETQYF; cdr3_nt: TGCGCCAGCAGCTTGGAAGCTAGCGGGGGACACCAAGAGACCCAGTACTTC; v_call: TRBV5-1; clone_size: few; j_call: TRBJ2-5; d_call: TRBD2; cdr3_length: 17
cdr3_aa: CASSLGTGGNQPQHF; cdr3_nt: TGTGCCAGCAGCTTAGGGACAGGGGGCAATCAGCCCCAGCATTTT; v_call: TRBV7-6; clone_size: NA; j_call: TRBJ1-5; d_call: TRBD1; cdr3_length: 15
cdr3_aa: CASSLDGAGSPLHF; cdr3_nt: TGTGCCAGCAGCTTGGATGGGGCGGGGTCACCCCTCCACTTT; v_call: TRBV5-6; clone_size: NA; j_call: TRBJ1-6; d_call: NA; cdr3_length: 14
cdr3_aa: CASRPTSGRAGSYNEQFF; cdr3_nt: TGTGCCAGCAGGCCGACTAGCGGGAGGGCCGGGTCCTACAATGAGCAGTTCTTC; v_call: TRBV14; clone_size: NA; j_call: TRBJ2-1; d_call: TRBD2; cdr3_length: 18
cdr3_aa: CASSRRTGLFIDTQYF; cdr3_nt: TGTGCCAGCAGTCGCCGGACAGGGCTCTTCATCGATACGCAGTATTTT; v_call: TRBV7-2; clone_size: NA; j_call: TRBJ2-3; d_call: TRBD1; cdr3_length: 16
cdr3_aa: CASSYTGDGNSPLHF; cdr3_nt: TGTGCCAGCAGTTACACCGGGGATGGAAATTCACCCCTCCACTTT; v_call: TRBV6-5; clone_size: few; j_call: TRBJ1-6; d_call: NA; cdr3_length: 15
cdr3_aa: CASSLLLYGYTF; cdr3_nt: TGTGCCAGCAGTTTATTGTTGTATGGCTACACCTTC; v_call: TRBV28; clone_size: NA; j_call: TRBJ1-2; d_call: NA; cdr3_length: 12
cdr3_aa: CAWSWGRNTEAFF; cdr3_nt: TGTGCCTGGAGTTGGGGGCGGAACACTGAAGCTTTCTTT; v_call: TRBV30; clone_size: NA; j_call: TRBJ1-1; d_call: NA; cdr3_length: 13
cdr3_aa: CASSLAWDQPQHF; cdr3_nt: TGCGCCAGCAGCTTGGCTTGGGACCAGCCCCAGCATTTT; v_call: TRBV5-1; clone_size: NA; j_call: TRBJ1-5; d_call: NA; cdr3_length: 13
cdr3_aa: CASSLVIATNEKLFF; cdr3_nt: TGTGCCAGCAGCTTAGTCATTGCAACTAATGAAAAACTGTTTTTT; v_call: TRBV7-2; clone_size: NA; j_call: TRBJ1-4; d_call: NA; cdr3_length: 15
cdr3_aa: CASVPNPAANYGYTF; cdr3_nt: TGCGCCAGCGTACCGAATCCGGCAGCTAACTATGGCTACACCTTC; v_call: TRBV5-1; clone_size: NA; j_call: TRBJ1-2; d_call: NA; cdr3_length: 15
cdr3_aa: CASLDRNSGNTIYF; cdr3_nt: TGTGCCAGCCTGGACAGGAACTCTGGAAACACCATATATTTT; v_call: TRBV6-5; clone_size: NA; j_call: TRBJ1-3; d_call: TRBD1; cdr3_length: 14
cdr3_aa: CASSSGTSGRSAGELFF; cdr3_nt: TGTGCCAGCAGCTCGGGGACTAGCGGGAGAAGTGCCGGGGAGCTGTTTTTT; v_call: TRBV7-8; clone_size: NA; j_call: TRBJ2-2; d_call: TRBD2; cdr3_length: 17
cdr3_aa: CASSPHRAEQYF; cdr3_nt: TGTGCCAGCAGCCCACACAGGGCCGAGCAGTACTTC; v_call: TRBV11-1; clone_size: medium-sized; j_call: TRBJ2-7; d_call: NA; cdr3_length: 12
cdr3_aa: CASSRGLAGGLQTTQYF; cdr3_nt: TGTGCCAGCAGCAGGGGGCTAGCGGGGGGCCTACAGACTACGCAGTATTTT; v_call: TRBV27; clone_size: NA; j_call: TRBJ2-3; d_call: TRBD2; cdr3_length: 17
cdr3_aa: CASSPPGQGNEKLFF; cdr3_nt: TGTGCCAGCAGCCCCCCCGGGCAGGGGAACGAAAAACTGTTTTTT; v_call: TRBV7-8; clone_size: NA; j_call: TRBJ1-4; d_call: NA; cdr3_length: 15